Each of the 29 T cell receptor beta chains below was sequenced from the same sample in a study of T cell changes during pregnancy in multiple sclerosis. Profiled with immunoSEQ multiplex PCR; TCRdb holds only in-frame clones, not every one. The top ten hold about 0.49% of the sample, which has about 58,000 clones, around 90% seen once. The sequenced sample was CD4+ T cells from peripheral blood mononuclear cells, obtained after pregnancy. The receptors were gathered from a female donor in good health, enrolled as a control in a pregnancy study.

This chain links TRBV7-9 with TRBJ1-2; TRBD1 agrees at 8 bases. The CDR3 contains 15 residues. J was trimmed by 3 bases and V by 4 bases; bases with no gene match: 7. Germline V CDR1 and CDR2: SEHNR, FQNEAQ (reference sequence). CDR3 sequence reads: CASSSPRGRDYGYTF. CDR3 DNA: TGTGCCAGCAGCTCCCCCAGGGGGCGCGACTATGGCTACACCTTC. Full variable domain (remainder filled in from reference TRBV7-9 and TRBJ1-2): DTGVSQNPRHKITKRGQNVTFRCDPISEHNRLYWYRQTLGQGPEFLTYFQNEAQLEKSRLLSDRFSAERPKGSFSTLEIQRTEQGDSAMYLCASSSPRGRDYGYTFGSGTRLTVV.

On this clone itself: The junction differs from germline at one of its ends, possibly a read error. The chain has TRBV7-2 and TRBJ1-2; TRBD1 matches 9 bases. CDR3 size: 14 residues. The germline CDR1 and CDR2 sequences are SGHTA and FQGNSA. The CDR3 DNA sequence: TGTGCCAGCAGTTTCGAACCGGGACAGGGCCTTCTCTCCTTC. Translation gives CASSFEPGQGLLSF.

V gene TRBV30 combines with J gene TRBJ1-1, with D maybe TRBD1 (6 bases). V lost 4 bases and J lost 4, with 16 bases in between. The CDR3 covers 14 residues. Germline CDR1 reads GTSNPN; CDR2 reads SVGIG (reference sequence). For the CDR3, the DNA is TGTGCCTGGAATACGAGGGGGGGTGCCACTGAAGCTTTCTTT. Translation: CAWNTRGGATEAFF. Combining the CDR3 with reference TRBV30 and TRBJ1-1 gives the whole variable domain SQTIHQWPATLVQPVGSPLSLECTVEGTSNPNLYWYRQAAGRGLQLLFYSVGIGQISSEVPQNLSASRPQDRQFILSSKKLLLSDSGFYLCAWNTRGGATEAFFGQGTRLTVV.

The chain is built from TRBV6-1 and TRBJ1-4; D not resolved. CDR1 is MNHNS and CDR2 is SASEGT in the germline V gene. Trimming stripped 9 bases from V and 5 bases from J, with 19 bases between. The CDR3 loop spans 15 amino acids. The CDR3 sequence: CASTELNTLNEKLFF. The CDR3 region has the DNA TGTGCCAGTACAGAGCTCAACACCTTGAATGAAAAACTGTTTTTT.

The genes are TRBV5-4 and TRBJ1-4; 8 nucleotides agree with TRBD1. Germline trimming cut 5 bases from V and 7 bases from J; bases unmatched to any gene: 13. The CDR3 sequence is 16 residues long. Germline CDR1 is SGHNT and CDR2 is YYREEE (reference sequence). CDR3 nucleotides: TGTGCCAGCAGGCCAGGGGGCGAAGGAGGCGGTGAAAAACTGTTTTTT. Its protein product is CASRPGGEGGGEKLFF. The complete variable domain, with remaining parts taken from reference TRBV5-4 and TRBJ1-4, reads ETGVTQSPTHLIKTRGQQVTLRCSSQSGHNTVSWYQQALGQGPQFIFQYYREEENGRGNFPPRFSGLQFPNYSSELNVNALELDDSALYLCASRPGGEGGGEKLFFGSGTQLSVL.

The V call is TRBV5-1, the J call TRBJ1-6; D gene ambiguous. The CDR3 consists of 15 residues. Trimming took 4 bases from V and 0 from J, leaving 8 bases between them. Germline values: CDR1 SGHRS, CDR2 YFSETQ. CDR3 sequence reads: CASSVESSYNSPLHF. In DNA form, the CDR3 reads TGCGCCAGCAGCGTAGAGAGCTCCTATAATTCACCCCTCCACTTT.

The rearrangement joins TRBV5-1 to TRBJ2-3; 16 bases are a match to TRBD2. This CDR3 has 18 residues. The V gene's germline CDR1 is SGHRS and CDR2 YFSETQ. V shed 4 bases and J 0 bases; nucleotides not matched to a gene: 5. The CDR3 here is CASSQGLAGGPSTDTQYF. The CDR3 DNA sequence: TGCGCCAGCAGCCAGGGACTAGCGGGGGGGCCGAGCACAGATACGCAGTATTTT.

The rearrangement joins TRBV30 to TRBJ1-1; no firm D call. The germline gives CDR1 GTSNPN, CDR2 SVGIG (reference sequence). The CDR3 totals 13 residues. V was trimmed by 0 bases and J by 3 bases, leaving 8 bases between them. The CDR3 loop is CAWSVISDTEAFF. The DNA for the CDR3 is TGTGCCTGGAGTGTAATATCGGACACTGAAGCTTTCTTT.

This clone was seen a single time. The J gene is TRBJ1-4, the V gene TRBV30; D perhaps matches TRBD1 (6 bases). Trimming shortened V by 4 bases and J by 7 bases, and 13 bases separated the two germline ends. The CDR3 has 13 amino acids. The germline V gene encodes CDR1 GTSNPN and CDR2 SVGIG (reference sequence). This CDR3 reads CAWKQGLVEKLFF. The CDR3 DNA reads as TGTGCCTGGAAGCAGGGGTTAGTTGAAAAACTGTTTTTT.

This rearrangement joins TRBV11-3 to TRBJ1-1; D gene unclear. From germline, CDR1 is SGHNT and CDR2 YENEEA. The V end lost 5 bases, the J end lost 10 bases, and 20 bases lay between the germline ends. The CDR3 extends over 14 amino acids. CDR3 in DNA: TGTGCCAGCAGCATTGGTCGTGGCAGCGTGGGAGCTTTCTTT. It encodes CASSIGRGSVGAFF.

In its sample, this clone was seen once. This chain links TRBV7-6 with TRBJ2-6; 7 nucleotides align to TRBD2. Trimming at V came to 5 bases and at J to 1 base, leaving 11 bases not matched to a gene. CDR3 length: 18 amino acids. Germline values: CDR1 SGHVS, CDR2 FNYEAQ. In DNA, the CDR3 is TGTGCCAGCAGCCGACTAGCCACGGCCCCATCTGGGGCCAACGTCCTGACTTTC. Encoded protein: CASSRLATAPSGANVLTF. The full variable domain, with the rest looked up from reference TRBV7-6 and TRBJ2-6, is GAGVSQSPRYKVTKRGQDVALRCDPISGHVSLYWYRQALGQGPEFLTYFNYEAQQDKSGLPNDRFSAERPEGSISTLTIQRTEQRDSAMYRCASSRLATAPSGANVLTFGAGSRLTVL.

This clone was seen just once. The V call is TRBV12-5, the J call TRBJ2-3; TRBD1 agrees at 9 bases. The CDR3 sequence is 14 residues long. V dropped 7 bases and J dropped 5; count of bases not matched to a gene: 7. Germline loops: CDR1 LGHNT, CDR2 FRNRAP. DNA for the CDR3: TGTGCTAGTGCCAACAGGGGGCTGGTAGATACGCAGTATTTT. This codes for CASANRGLVDTQYF.

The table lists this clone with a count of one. This CDR3 is CASSALTGVSTDTQYF. DNA for the CDR3: TGTGCCAGCAGTGCGCTGACAGGTGTAAGCACAGATACGCAGTATTTT. The J gene is TRBJ2-3, the V gene TRBV6-1; possible D gene TRBD1, 6 bases. There are 16 residues in the CDR3. CDR1 and CDR2 (germline): MNHNS, SASEGT. Trimming took 4 bases from V and 0 from J, leaving 14 bases between them.

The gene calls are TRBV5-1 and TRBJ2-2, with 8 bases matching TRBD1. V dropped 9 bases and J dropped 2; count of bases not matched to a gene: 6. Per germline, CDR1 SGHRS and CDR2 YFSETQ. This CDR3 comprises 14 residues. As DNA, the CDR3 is TGCGCCACTCGACAGGGGAGTAACACCGGGGAGCTGTTTTTT. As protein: CATRQGSNTGELFF.

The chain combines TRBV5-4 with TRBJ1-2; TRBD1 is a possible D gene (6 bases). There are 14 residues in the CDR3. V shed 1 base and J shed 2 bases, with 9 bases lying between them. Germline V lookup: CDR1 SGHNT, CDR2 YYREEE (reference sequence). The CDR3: CASSLSTGNYGYTF. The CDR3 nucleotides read TGTGCCAGCAGCTTGAGTACAGGGAACTATGGCTACACCTTC.

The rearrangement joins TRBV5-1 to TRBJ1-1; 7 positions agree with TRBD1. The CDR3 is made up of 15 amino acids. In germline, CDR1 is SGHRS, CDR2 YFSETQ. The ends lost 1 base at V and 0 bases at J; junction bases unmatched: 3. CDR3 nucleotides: TGCGCCAGCAGCTTGTTGACAGGGCTGAACACTGAAGCTTTCTTT. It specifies CASSLLTGLNTEAFF.

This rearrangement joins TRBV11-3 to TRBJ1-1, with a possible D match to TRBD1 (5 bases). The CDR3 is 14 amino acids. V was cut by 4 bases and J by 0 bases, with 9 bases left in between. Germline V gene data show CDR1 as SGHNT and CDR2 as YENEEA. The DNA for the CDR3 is TGTGCCAGCAGCTCGAGACAGCTGAACACTGAAGCTTTCTTT. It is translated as CASSSRQLNTEAFF.

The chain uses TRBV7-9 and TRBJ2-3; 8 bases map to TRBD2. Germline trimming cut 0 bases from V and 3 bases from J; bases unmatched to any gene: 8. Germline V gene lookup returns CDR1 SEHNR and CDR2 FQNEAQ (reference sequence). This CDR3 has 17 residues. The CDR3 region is CASSLAIGGGKTDTQYF. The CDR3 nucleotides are TGTGCCAGCAGCTTAGCGATCGGCGGGGGGAAAACAGATACGCAGTATTTT.

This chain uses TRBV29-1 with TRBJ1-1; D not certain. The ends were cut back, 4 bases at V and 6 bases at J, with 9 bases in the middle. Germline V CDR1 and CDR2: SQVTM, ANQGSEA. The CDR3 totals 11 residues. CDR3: CSVGEGAEAFF. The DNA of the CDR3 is TGCAGCGTTGGGGAGGGTGCTGAAGCTTTCTTT.

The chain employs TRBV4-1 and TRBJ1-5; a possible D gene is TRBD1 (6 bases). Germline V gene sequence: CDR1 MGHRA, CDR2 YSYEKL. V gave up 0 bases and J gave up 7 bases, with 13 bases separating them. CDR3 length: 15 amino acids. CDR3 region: CASSQDKQGHQPQHF. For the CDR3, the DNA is TGCGCCAGCAGCCAAGATAAACAGGGACACCAGCCCCAGCATTTT.

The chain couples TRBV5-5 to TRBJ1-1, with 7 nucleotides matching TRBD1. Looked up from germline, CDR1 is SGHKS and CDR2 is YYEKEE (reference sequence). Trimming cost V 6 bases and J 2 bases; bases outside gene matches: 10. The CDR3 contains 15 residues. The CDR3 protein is CASIASGTVNTEAFF. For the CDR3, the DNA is TGTGCCAGCATCGCCTCCGGGACAGTAAACACTGAAGCTTTCTTT.

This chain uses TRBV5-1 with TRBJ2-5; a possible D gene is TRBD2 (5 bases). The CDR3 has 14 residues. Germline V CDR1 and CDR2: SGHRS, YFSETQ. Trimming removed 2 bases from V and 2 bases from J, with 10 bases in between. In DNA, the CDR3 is TGCGCCAGCAGCTTCGGGAACAGTCAAGAGACCCAGTACTTC. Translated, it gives CASSFGNSQETQYF.

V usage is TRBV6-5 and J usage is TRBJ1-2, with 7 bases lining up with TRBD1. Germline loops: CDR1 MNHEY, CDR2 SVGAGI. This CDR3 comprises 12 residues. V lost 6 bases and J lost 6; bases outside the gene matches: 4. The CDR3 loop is CASSLDRDGYTF. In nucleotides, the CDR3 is TGTGCCAGCAGCCTCGACAGGGATGGCTACACCTTC.

CDR3 nucleotides: TGTGCCATCCTCGAGAGACAGTCGAGCTCTGGAAACACCATATATTTT. Its protein product is CAILERQSSSGNTIYF. V and J are TRBV10-3 and TRBJ1-3; weak D call: TRBD1 (5 bases). This CDR3 is 16 amino acids long. In germline, CDR1 is ENHRY, CDR2 SYGVKD. V lost 8 bases to trimming and J lost 0 bases, with 17 bases between them.

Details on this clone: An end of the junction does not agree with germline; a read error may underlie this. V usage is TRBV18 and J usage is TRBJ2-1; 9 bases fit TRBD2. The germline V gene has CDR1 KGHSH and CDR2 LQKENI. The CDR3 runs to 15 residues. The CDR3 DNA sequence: TGTGCCAGTTCACCCAGAAGCGGGGGGTCTAATGAGCAGTTCTTC. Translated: CASSPRSGGSNEQFF.

As DNA, the CDR3 is TGTGCCAGCAACAGGGGTCTGGGCAATCAGCCCCAGCATTTT. It encodes CASNRGLGNQPQHF. The chain employs TRBV6-1 and TRBJ1-5, with TRBD1 matching over 7 bases. V trimming: 7 bases; J trimming: 2 bases; junction bases outside the gene matches: 5. The CDR3 has 14 amino acids. The germline V gene has CDR1 MNHNS and CDR2 SASEGT.

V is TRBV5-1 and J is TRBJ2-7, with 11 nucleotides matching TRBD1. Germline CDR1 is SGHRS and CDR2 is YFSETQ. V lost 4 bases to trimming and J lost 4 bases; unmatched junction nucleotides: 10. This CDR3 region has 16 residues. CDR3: CASSPVIGTGGYEQYF. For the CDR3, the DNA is TGCGCCAGCAGCCCCGTTATCGGGACAGGGGGGTACGAGCAGTACTTC.

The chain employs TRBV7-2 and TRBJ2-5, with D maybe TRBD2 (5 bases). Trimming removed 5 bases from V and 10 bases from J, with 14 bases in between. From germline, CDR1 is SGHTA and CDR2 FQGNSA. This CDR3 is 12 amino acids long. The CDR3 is CASSTPLRDQYF. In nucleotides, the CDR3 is TGTGCCAGCAGCACCCCCCTTCGGGACCAGTACTTC.

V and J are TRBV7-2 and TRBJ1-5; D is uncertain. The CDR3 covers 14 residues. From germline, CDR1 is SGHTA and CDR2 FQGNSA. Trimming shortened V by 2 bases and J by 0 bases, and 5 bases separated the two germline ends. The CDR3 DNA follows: TGTGCCAGCAGCTTAACAGATAGCAATCAGCCCCAGCATTTT. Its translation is CASSLTDSNQPQHF.